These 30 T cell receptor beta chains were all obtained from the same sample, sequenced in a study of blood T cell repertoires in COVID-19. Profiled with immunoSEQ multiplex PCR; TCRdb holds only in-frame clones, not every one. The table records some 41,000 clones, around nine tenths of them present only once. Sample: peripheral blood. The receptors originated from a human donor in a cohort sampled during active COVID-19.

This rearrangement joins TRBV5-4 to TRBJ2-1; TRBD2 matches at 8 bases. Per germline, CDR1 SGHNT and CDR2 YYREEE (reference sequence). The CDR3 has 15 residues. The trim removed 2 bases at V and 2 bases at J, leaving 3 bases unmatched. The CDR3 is CASSFGGGAYNEQFF. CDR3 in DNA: TGTGCCAGCAGCTTCGGGGGGGGCGCCTACAATGAGCAGTTCTTC.

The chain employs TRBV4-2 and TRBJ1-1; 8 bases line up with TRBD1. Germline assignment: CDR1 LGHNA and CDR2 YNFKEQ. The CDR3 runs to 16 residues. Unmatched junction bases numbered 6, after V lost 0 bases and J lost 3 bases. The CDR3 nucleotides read TGTGCCAGCAGCCAAGATTCAGGGGGCACGGACACTGAAGCTTTCTTT. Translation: CASSQDSGGTDTEAFF.

CDR3 sequence reads: CASSLTSGSGVTGELFF. Here the CDR3 DNA reads TGTGCCAGCAGCTTAACTAGCGGGAGTGGAGTCACCGGGGAGCTGTTTTTT. The gene calls are TRBV7-3 and TRBJ2-2; TRBD2 agrees at 9 bases. The CDR3 sequence is 17 residues long. V lost 0 bases, J lost 4 bases, and 6 bases stayed unmatched. CDR1 SGHTA and CDR2 FQGTGA come from the germline V gene.

The CDR3 here is CASSKGQGTDTQYF. The CDR3 DNA follows: TGTGCCAGTAGTAAGGGACAGGGAACAGATACGCAGTATTTT. The genes are TRBV19 and TRBJ2-3, with 9 bases identical to TRBD1. V lost 4 bases, J lost 3 bases, and 2 bases stayed unmatched. The CDR3 is 14 residues long. Germline CDR1 LNHDA, CDR2 SQIVND (reference sequence).

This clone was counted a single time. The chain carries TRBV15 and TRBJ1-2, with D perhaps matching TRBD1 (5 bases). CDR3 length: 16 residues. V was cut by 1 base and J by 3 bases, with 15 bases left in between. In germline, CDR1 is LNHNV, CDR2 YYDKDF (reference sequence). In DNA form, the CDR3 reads TGTGCCACCAGCAGAGCTATAAGGCAGGGCGACTATGGCTACACCTTC. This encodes CATSRAIRQGDYGYTF.

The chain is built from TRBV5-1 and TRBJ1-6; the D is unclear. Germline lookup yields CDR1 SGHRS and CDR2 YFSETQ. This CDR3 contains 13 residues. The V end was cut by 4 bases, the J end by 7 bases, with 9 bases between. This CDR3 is CASSPSGNSPLHF. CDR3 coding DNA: TGCGCCAGCAGCCCCTCGGGGAATTCACCCCTCCACTTT. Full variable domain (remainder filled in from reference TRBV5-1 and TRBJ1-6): KAGVTQTPRYLIKTRGQQVTLSCSPISGHRSVSWYQQTPGQGLQFLFEYFSETQRNKGNFPGRFSGRQFSNSRSEMNVSTLELGDSALYLCASSPSGNSPLHFGNGTRLTVT.

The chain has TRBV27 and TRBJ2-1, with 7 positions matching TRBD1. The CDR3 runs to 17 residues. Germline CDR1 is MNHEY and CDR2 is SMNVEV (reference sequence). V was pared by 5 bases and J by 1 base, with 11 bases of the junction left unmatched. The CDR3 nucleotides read TGTGCCAGCAGTCCCTTAGGGGACAGACAATCCTACAATGAGCAGTTCTTC. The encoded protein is CASSPLGDRQSYNEQFF.

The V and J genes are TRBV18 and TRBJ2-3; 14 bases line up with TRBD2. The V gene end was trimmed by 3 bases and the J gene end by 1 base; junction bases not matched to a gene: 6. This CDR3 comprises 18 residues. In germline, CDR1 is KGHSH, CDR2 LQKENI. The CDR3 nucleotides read TGTGCCAGCTCACCGGGACTAGCGGGAGTTGGTGGCACAGATACGCAGTATTTT. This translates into CASSPGLAGVGGTDTQYF.

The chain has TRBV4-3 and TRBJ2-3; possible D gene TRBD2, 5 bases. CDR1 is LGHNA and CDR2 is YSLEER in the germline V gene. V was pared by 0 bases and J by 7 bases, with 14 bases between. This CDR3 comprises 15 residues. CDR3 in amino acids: CASSQDGPGINTQYF. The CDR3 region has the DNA TGCGCCAGCAGCCAAGATGGGCCCGGGATAAATACGCAGTATTTT.

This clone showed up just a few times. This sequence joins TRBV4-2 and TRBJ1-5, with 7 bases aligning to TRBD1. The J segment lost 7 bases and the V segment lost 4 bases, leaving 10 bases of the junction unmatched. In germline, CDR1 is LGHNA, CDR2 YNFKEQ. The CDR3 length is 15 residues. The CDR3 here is CASSPRDSWGQPQHF. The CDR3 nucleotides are TGTGCCAGCAGCCCAAGGGACAGCTGGGGACAGCCCCAGCATTTT.

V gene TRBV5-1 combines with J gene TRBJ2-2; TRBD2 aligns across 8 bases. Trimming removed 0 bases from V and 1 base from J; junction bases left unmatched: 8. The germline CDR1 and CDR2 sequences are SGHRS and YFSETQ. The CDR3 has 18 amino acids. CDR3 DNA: TGCGCCAGCAGCTTGGAGGTTCGCGGGAGGCAGAACACCGGGGAGCTGTTTTTT. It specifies CASSLEVRGRQNTGELFF.

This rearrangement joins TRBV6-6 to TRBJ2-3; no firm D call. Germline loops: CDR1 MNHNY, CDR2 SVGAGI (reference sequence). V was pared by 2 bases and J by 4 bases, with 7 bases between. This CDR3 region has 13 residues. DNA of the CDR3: TGTGCCAGCAGTTACCCCGCGGCAGATACGCAGTATTTT. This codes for CASSYPAADTQYF.

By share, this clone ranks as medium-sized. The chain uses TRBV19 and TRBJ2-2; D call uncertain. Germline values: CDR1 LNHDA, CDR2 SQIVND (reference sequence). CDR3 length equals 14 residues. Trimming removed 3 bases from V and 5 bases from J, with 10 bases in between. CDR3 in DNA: TGTGCCAGTAGTATTACGTGGGCTACCGGGGAGCTGTTTTTT. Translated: CASSITWATGELFF. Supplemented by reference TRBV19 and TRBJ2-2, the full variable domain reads DGGITQSPKYLFRKEGQNVTLSCEQNLNHDAMYWYRQDPGQGLRLIYYSQIVNDFQKGDIAEGYSVSREKKESFPLTVTSAQKNPTAFYLCASSITWATGELFFGEGSRLTVL.

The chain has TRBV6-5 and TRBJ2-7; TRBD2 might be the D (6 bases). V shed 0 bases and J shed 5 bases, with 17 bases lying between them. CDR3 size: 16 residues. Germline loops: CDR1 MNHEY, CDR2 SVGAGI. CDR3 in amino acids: CASSYSGGYLSDEQYF. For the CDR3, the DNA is TGTGCCAGCAGTTACTCGGGAGGCTACCTCTCTGACGAGCAGTACTTC.

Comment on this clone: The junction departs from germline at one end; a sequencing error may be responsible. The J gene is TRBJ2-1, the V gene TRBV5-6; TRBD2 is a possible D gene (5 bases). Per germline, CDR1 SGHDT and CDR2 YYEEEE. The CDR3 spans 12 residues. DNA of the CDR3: TGTGCCAGCAGCCAACGACGGGATGGTGGGGTCTTC. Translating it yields CASSQRRDGGVF.

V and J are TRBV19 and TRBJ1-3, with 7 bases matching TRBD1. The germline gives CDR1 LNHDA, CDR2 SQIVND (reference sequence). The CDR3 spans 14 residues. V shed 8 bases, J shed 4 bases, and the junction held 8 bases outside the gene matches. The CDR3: CASCDRASGNTIYF. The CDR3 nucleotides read TGTGCCAGTTGCGACAGGGCTTCGGGAAACACCATATATTTT.

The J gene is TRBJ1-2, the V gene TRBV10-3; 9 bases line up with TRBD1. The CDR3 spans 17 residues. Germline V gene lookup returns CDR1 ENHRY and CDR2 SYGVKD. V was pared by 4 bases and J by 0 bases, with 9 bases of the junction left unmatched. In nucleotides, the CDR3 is TGTGCCATCAGTGGGAGACAGGGGGTAGCAACTAACTATGGCTACACCTTC. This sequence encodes CAISGRQGVATNYGYTF.

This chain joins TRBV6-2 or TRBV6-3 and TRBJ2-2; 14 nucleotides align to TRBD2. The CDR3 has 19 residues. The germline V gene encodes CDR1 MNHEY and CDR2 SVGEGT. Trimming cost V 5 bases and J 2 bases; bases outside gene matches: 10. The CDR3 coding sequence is TGTGCCAGCAGTACCCCGGGACTAGCGGGAGTAATAAACACCGGGGAGCTGTTTTTT. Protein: CASSTPGLAGVINTGELFF.

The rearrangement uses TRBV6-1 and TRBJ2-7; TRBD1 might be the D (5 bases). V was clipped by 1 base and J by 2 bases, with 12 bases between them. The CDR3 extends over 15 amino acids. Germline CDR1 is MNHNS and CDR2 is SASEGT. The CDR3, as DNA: TGTGCCAGCAGTGAAGAGATCGACAGAACCTACGAGCAGTACTTC. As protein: CASSEEIDRTYEQYF.

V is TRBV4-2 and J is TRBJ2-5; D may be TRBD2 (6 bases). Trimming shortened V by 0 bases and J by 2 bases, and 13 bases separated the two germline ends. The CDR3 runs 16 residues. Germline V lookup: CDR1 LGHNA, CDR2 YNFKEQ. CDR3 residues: CASSQEGFGGQETQYF. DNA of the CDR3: TGTGCCAGCAGCCAAGAGGGTTTTGGGGGGCAAGAGACCCAGTACTTC.

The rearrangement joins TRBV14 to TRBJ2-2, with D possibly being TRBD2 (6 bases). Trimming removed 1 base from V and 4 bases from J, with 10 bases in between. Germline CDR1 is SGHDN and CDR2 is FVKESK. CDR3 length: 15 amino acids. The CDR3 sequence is CASSQGLVGTGELFF. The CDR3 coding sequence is TGTGCCAGCAGCCAAGGACTAGTCGGCACCGGGGAGCTGTTTTTT.

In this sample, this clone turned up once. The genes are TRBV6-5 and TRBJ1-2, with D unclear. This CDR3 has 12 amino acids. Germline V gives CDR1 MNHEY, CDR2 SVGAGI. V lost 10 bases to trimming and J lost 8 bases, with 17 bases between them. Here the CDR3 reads CATSTSSKGYTF. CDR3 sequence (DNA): TGTGCCACCTCGACATCATCGAAAGGCTACACCTTC.

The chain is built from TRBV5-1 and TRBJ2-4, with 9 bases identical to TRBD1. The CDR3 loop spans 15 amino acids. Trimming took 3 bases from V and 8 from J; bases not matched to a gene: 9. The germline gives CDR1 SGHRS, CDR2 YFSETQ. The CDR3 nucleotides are TGCGCCAGCAGCTGGTCCCGACAGGGGGGGGACATTCAGTACTTC. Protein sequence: CASSWSRQGGDIQYF.

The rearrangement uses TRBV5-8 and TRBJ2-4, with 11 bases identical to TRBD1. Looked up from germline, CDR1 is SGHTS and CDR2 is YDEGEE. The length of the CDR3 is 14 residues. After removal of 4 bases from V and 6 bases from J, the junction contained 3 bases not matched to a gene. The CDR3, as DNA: TGTGCCAGCAGCAGGGGACAGGGGGTAAACATTCAGTACTTC. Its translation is CASSRGQGVNIQYF. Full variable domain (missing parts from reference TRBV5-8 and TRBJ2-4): EAGVTQSPTHLIKTRGQQATLRCSPISGHTSVYWYQQALGLGLQFLLWYDEGEERNRGNFPPRFSGRQFPNYSSELNVNALELEDSALYLCASSRGQGVNIQYFGAGTRLSVL.

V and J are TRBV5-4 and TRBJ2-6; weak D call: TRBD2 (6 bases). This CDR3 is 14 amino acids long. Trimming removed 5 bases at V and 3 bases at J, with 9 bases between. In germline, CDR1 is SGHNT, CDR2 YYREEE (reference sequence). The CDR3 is CASREGFGANVLTF. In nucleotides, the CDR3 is TGTGCCAGCAGGGAGGGGTTTGGGGCCAACGTCCTGACTTTC. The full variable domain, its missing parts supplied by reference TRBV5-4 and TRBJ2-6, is ETGVTQSPTHLIKTRGQQVTLRCSSQSGHNTVSWYQQALGQGPQFIFQYYREEENGRGNFPPRFSGLQFPNYSSELNVNALELDDSALYLCASREGFGANVLTFGAGSRLTVL.

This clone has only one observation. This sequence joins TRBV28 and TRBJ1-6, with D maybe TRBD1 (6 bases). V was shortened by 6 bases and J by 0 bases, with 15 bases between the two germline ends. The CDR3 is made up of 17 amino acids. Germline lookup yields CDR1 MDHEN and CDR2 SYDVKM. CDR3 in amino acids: CASSLGTQSSYNSPLHF. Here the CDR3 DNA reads TGTGCCAGCAGCCTAGGGACACAGAGCTCCTATAATTCACCCCTCCACTTT.

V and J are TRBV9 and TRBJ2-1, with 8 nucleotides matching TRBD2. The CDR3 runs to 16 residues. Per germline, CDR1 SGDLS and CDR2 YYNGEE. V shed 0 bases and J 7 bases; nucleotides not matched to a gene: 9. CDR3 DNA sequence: TGTGCCAGCAGCGTAGCGGAGCAGCGGGAGTTTAATGAGCAGTTCTTC. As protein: CASSVAEQREFNEQFF.

The CDR3, as DNA: TGTGCCACCAGCAGAGCCCGACAGGGGCGGAGCAATCAGCCCCAGCATTTT. This codes for CATSRARQGRSNQPQHF. V usage is TRBV15 and J usage is TRBJ1-5, with 8 bases identical to TRBD1. The germline CDR1 and CDR2 sequences are LNHNV and YYDKDF (reference sequence). The CDR3 runs to 17 residues. Trimming took 1 base from V and 1 from J; bases not matched to a gene: 6.

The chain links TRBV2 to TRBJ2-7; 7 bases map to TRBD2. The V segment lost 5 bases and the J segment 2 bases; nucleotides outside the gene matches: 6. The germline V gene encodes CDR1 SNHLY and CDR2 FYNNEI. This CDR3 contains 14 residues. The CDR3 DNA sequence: TGTGCCAGCAGTTCTGCTAGCGGACCCTACGAGCAGTACTTC. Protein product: CASSSASGPYEQYF.

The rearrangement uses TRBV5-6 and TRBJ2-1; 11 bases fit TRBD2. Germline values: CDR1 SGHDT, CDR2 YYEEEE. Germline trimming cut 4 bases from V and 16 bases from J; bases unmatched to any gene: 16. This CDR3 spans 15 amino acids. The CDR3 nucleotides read TGTGCCAGCAGCACCACTAGCGGGGGACCACCGACCCGCTTCTTC. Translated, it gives CASSTTSGGPPTRFF.